These 5 T cell receptor beta chains share one sample of origin, sequenced in a study of blood T cell repertoires in COVID-19. Here immunoSEQ multiplex PCR was the method, and the copy in TCRdb shows in-frame clones only, minus some. The data hold 250,000 to 350,000 clones, with approximately 86% observed a single time. The material sequenced was PBMCs or T cells enriched from blood (not recorded which). Receptors originate from a woman in her twenties or thirties who had recovered from COVID-19.

This clone has just one count. This chain uses TRBV6-5 with TRBJ2-7, with D uncertain. Germline V gene sequence: CDR1 MNHEY, CDR2 SVGAGI. This CDR3 is built from 13 residues. V was cut by 10 bases and J by 3 bases, with 16 bases left in between. CDR3: CATFRTYDYEQYF. The CDR3, as DNA: TGTGCCACCTTCCGAACCTACGACTACGAGCAGTACTTC.

The J gene is TRBJ1-3, the V gene TRBV19; 7 nucleotides line up with TRBD1. V gave up 10 bases and J gave up 3 bases; unmatched junction bases: 9. This CDR3 is 14 amino acids long. Per germline, CDR1 LNHDA and CDR2 SQIVND (reference sequence). CDR3 amino acids: CATTEQGFGNTIYF. The CDR3, as DNA: TGTGCCACAACCGAACAGGGGTTTGGAAACACCATATATTTT. The complete variable domain, with remaining parts taken from reference TRBV19 and TRBJ1-3, reads DGGITQSPKYLFRKEGQNVTLSCEQNLNHDAMYWYRQDPGQGLRLIYYSQIVNDFQKGDIAEGYSVSREKKESFPLTVTSAQKNPTAFYLCATTEQGFGNTIYFGEGSWLTVV.

The chain combines TRBV9 with TRBJ1-3; maybe TRBD1 (6 bases). Trimming shortened V by 0 bases and J by 4 bases, and 11 bases separated the two germline ends. Germline V CDR1 and CDR2: SGDLS, YYNGEE. There are 15 residues in the CDR3. CDR3 amino acids: CASSVVQGRGNTIYF. The CDR3 DNA is TGTGCCAGCAGCGTAGTACAGGGAAGGGGAAACACCATATATTTT.

The chain recombines TRBV18 with TRBJ2-4, with 7 bases lining up with TRBD1. The V segment lost 2 bases and the J segment 7 bases; nucleotides outside the gene matches: 5. This CDR3 contains 14 residues. CDR1 is KGHSH and CDR2 is LQKENI in the germline V gene. The CDR3 nucleotides read TGTGCCAGCTCACCAGAGACAGGGTATAACATTCAGTACTTC. Amino acid sequence: CASSPETGYNIQYF.

The chain carries TRBV5-1 and TRBJ2-1; TRBD1 agrees at 8 bases. The CDR3 spans 17 residues. Germline V gene lookup returns CDR1 SGHRS and CDR2 YFSETQ. Trimming cost V 3 bases and J 4 bases; bases outside gene matches: 12. The chain's CDR3 is CASSSNRGTQQYNEQFF. CDR3 in DNA: TGCGCCAGCAGCTCGAACAGGGGGACCCAACAGTACAATGAGCAGTTCTTC.